The 2 T cell receptor beta chains listed next were all sequenced from one sample in a study of PD-1 blockade in classical Hodgkin lymphoma. There was relapse after autologous stem cell transplantation in every patient, and there was variation in brentuximab vedotin exposure. Clones were sequenced by immunoSEQ multiplex PCR, and TCRdb holds only the in-frame ones, with some missing. The repertoire includes about 43,000 clones, approximately 70% of them detected once, and about 3% sits in the top ten. The sequenced sample was peripheral blood mononuclear cells (PBMCs), obtained before the second cycle of nivolumab. These receptors came from a human donor with classical Hodgkin lymphoma.

This clone was detected once. The chain recombines TRBV7-9 with TRBJ2-5; D is ambiguous. Trimming removed 5 bases at V and 2 bases at J, with 9 bases between. CDR1 and CDR2 (germline): SEHNR, FQNEAQ (reference sequence). The CDR3 sequence is 13 residues long. CDR3 nucleotide sequence: TGTGCCAGCAGCCCGCCTTGGCAAGAGACCCAGTACTTC. Translated, it gives CASSPPWQETQYF.

The CDR3 loop reads CASSLSSGGVSYEQYF. The DNA for the CDR3 is TGTGCCAGCAGTTTATCTAGCGGGGGCGTCTCCTACGAGCAGTACTTC. This chain joins TRBV27 and TRBJ2-7, with 9 bases matching TRBD2. The CDR3 covers 16 residues. V dropped 0 bases and J dropped 0; count of bases not matched to a gene: 3. Per the germline V gene, CDR1 is MNHEY and CDR2 is SMNVEV (reference sequence).